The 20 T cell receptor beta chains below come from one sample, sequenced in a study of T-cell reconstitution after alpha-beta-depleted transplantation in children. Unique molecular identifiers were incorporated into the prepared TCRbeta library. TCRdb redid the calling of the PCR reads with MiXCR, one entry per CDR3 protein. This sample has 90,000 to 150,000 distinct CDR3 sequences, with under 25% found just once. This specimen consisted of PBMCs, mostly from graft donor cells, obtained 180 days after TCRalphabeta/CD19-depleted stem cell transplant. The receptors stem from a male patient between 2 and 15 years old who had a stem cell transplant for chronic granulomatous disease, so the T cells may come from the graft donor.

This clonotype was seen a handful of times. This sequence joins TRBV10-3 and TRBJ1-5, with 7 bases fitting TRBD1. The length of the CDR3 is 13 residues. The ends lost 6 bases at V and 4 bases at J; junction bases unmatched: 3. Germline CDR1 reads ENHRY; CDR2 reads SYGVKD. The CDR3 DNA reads TGTGCCATCAGCGGGACAGAGAATCAGCCCCAGCATTTT. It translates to CAISGTENQPQHF.

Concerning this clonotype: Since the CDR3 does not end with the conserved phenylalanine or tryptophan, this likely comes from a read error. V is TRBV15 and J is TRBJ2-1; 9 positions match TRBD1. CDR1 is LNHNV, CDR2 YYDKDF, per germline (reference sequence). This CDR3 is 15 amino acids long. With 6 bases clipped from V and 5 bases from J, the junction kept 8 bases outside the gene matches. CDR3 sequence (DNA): TGTGCCACCAGGGACGACAGGGGGAAGAACAATGAGCAGTTCCTC. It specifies CATRDDRGKNNEQFL.

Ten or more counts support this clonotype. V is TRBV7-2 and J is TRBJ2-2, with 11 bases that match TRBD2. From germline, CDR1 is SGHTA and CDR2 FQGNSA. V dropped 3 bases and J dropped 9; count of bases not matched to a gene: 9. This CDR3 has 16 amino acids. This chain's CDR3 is CASSFGLAGGLRELFF. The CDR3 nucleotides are TGTGCCAGCAGCTTTGGGCTAGCGGGGGGATTGAGGGAGCTGTTTTTT.

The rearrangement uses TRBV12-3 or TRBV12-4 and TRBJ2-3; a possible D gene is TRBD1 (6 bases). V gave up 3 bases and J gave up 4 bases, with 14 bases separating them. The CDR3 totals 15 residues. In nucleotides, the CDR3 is TGTGCCAGCAGTTTTGGTAGGACAGAGGCAGATACGCAGTATTTT. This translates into CASSFGRTEADTQYF.

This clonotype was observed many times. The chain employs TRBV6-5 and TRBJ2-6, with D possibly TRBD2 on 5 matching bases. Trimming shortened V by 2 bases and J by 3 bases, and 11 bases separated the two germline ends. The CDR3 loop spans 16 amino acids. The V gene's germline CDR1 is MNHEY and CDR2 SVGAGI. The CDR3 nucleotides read TGTGCCAGCAGTTACCGGGGTGTAAGTGGGGCCAACGTCCTGACTTTC. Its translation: CASSYRGVSGANVLTF.

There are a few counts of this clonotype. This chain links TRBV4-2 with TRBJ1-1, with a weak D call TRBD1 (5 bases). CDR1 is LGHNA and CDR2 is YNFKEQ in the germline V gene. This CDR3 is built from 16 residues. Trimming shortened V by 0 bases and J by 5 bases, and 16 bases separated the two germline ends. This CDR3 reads CASSQEGGGLYTEAFF. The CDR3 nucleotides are TGTGCCAGCAGCCAAGAGGGTGGGGGGTTGTATACTGAAGCTTTCTTT.

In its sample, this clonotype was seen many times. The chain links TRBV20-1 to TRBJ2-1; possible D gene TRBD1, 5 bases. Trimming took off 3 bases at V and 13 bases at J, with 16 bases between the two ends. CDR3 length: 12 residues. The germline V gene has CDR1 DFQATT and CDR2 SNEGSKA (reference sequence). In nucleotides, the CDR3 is TGCAGTGCTAGTGACAGTACCCGAGGCCAGTTCTTC. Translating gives CSASDSTRGQFF.

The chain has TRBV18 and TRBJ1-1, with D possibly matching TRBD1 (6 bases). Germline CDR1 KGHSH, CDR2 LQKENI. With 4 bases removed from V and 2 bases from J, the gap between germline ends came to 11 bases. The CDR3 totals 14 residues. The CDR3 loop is CASSLGTPNTEAFF. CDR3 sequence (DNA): TGTGCCAGCTCACTCGGGACACCAAACACTGAAGCTTTCTTT.

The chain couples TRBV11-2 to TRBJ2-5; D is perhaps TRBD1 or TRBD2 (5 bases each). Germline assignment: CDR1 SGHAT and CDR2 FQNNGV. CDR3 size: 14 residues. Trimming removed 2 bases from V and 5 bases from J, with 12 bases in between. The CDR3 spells CASSLRDPGETQYF. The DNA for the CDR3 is TGTGCCAGCAGCTTAAGGGACCCGGGGGAGACCCAGTACTTC.

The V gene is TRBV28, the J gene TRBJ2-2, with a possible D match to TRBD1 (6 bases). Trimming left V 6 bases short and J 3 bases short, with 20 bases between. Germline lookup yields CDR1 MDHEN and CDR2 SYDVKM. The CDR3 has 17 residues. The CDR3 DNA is TGTGCCAGCAGCTCGGACAGCCAAGCACCGGACACCGGGGAGCTGTTTTTT. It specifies CASSSDSQAPDTGELFF.

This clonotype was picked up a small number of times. The CDR3 spells CSARPLLAGGYEQYF. CDR3 in DNA: TGCAGTGCTAGGCCCTTACTAGCGGGAGGGTACGAGCAGTACTTC. The V call is TRBV20-1, the J call TRBJ2-7, with 13 positions matching TRBD2. The germline gives CDR1 DFQATT, CDR2 SNEGSKA (reference sequence). The CDR3 extends over 15 amino acids. The J segment lost 4 bases and the V segment lost 3 bases, leaving 6 bases of the junction unmatched.

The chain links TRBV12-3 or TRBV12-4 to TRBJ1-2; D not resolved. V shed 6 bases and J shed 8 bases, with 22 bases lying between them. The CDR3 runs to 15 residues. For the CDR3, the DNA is TGTGCCAGCAGACCTCATGGGCTTTCGGAGAAGGGCTACACCTTC. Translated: CASRPHGLSEKGYTF.

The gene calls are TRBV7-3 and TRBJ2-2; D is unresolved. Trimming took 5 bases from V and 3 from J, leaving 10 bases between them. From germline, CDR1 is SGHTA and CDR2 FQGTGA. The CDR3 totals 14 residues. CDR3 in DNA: TGTGCCAGCAGCGAAGGACCGGACACCGGGGAGCTGTTTTTT. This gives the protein CASSEGPDTGELFF. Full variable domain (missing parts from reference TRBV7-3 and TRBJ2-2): GAGVSQTPSNKVTEKGKYVELRCDPISGHTALYWYRQSLGQGPEFLIYFQGTGAADDSGLPNDRFFAVRPEGSVSTLKIQRTERGDSAVYLCASSEGPDTGELFFGEGSRLTVL.

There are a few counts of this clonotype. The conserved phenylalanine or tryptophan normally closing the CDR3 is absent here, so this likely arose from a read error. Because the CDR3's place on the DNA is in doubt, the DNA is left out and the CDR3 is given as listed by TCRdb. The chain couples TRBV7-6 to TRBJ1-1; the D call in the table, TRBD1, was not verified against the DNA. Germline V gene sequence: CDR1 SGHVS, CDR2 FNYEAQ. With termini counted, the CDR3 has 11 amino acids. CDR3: CASSPGDGVEG.

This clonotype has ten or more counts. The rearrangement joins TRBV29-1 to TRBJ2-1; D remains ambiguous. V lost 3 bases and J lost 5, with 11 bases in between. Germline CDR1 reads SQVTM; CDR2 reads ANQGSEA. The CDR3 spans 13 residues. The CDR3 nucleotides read TGCAGCGTTGAGGGGTTATCGCACAATGAGCAGTTCTTC. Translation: CSVEGLSHNEQFF.

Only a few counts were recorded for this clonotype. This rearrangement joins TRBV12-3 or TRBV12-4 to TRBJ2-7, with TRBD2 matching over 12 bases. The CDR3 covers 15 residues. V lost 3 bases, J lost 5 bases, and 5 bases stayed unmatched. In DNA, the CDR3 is TGTGCCAGCAGTTTCACTAGCGGGAGGCCAAACGAGCAGTACTTC. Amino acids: CASSFTSGRPNEQYF.

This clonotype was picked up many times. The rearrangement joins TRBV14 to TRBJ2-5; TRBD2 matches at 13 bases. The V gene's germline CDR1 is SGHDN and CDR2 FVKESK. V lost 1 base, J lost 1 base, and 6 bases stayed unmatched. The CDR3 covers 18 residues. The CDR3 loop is CASSQGTSGRGFQETQYF. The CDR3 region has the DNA TGTGCCAGCAGCCAAGGGACTAGCGGGAGAGGTTTCCAAGAGACCCAGTACTTC.

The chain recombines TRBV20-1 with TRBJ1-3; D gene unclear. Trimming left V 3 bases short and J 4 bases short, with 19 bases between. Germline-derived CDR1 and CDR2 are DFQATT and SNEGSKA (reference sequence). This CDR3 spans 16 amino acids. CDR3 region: CSASRFLRTRGNTIYF. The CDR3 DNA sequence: TGCAGTGCTAGTCGCTTTCTGAGGACTAGGGGAAACACCATATATTTT.

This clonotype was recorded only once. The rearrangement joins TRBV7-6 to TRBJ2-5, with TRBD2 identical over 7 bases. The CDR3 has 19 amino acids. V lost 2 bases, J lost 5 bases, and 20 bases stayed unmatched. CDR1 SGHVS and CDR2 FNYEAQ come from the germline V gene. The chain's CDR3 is CASSLFPTRRGMFTETQYF. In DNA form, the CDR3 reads TGTGCCAGCAGCTTATTTCCGACTAGGCGGGGGATGTTTACGGAGACCCAGTACTTC.

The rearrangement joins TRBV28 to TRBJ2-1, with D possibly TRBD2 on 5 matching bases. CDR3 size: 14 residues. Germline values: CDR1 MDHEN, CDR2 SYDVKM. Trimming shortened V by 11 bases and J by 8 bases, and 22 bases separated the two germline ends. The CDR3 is CAGGGRDRWHEQFF. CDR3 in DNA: TGTGCCGGTGGAGGACGGGATAGGTGGCATGAGCAGTTCTTC.